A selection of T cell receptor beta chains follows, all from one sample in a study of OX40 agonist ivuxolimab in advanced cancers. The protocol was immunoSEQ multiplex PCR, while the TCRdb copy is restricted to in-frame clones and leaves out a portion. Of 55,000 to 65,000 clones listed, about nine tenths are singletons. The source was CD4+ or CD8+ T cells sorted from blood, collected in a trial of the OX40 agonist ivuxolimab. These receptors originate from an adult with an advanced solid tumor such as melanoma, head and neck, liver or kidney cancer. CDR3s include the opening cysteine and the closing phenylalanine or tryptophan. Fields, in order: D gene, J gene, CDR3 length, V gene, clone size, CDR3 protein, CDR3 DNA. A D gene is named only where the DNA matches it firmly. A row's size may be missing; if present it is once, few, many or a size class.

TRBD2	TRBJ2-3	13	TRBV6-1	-	CATKWGGTDTQYF	TGTGCCACCAAATGGGGGGGTACAGATACGCAGTATTTT
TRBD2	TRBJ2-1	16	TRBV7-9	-	CASSFALGLADNEQFF	TGTGCCAGCAGTTTTGCCTTGGGACTAGCGGACAATGAGCAGTTCTTC
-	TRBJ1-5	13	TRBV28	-	CASRWGPLQPQHF	TGTGCCAGCAGATGGGGCCCTCTTCAGCCCCAGCATTTT
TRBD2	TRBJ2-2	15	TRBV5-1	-	CASSRSGTNTGELFF	TGCGCCAGCAGCCGGAGCGGGACGAACACCGGGGAGCTGTTTTTT
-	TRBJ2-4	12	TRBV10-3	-	CAIGPEGSIQYF	TGTGCCATCGGACCGGAAGGGAGCATTCAGTACTTC
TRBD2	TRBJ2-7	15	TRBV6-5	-	CASRAPLAGGPEQYF	TGTGCCAGCAGAGCCCCGCTAGCGGGAGGGCCCGAGCAGTACTTC
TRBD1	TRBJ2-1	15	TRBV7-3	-	CASSFRQGTYNEQFF	TGTGCCAGCAGCTTCAGACAGGGAACCTACAATGAGCAGTTCTTC
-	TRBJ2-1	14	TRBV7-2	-	CASSSPYLGNEQFF	TGTGCCAGCAGCTCCCCCTACCTAGGGAATGAGCAGTTCTTC
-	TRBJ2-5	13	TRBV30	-	CAWSVSWGETQYF	TGTGCCTGGAGTGTATCCTGGGGAGAGACCCAGTACTTC
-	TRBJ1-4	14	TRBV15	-	CATSAGISNEKLFF	TGTGCCACCAGCGCGGGCATTTCTAATGAAAAACTGTTTTTT
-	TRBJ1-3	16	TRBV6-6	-	CASSSRQASSGNTIYF	TGTGCCAGCAGTTCCCGACAGGCCAGTTCTGGAAACACCATATATTTT
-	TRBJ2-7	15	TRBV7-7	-	CASSLAAGTKYEQYF	TGTGCTAGCAGCTTAGCTGCAGGGACAAAATACGAGCAGTACTTC
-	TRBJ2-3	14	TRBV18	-	CASSGVTSTDTQYF	TGTGCCAGCTCAGGGGTAACTAGCACAGATACGCAGTATTTT
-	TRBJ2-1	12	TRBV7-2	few	CASSLRVGEQFF	TGTGCCAGCAGCCTTCGGGTAGGCGAGCAGTTCTTC
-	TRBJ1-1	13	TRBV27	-	CASRGSRDTEAFF	TGTGCCAGCAGAGGTAGTCGGGACACTGAAGCTTTCTTT
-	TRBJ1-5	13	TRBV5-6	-	CASSLASNQPQHF	TGTGCCAGCAGCTTGGCGAGCAATCAGCCCCAGCATTTT
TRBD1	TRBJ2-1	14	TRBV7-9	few	CASSLDRGYNEQFF	TGTGCCAGCAGCTTGGACAGGGGGTACAATGAGCAGTTCTTC
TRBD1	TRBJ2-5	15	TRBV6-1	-	CASSKRQGARETQYF	TGTGCCAGCAGTAAGAGACAGGGGGCCAGGGAGACCCAGTACTTC
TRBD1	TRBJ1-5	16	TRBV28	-	CASSLGGVRGVQPQHF	TGTGCCAGCAGTTTAGGGGGCGTCAGGGGGGTTCAGCCCCAGCATTTT
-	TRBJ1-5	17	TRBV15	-	CATSRVPRQAGNQPQHF	TGTGCCACCAGCAGAGTTCCCAGGCAGGCCGGCAATCAGCCCCAGCATTTT
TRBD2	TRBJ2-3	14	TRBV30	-	CAWSGGRATDTQYF	TGTGCCTGGAGCGGCGGGAGGGCAACAGATACGCAGTATTTT
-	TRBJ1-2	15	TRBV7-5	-	CARRLIQGQVDGYTF	TGTGCCAGAAGGCTCATACAGGGACAGGTGGATGGCTACACCTTC
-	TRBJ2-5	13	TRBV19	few	CASSTRGRETQYF	TGTGCCAGTAGTACCAGGGGGAGGGAGACCCAGTACTTC